This TCR beta chain is drawn from a study of radiation and T cells in renal cell carcinoma. Study-wide points: From baseline, blood top tumor clonotypes peaked at 2 weeks post-radiation.

V was trimmed by 8 bases and J by 1 base, leaving 16 bases between them. There are 15 residues in the CDR3. CDR1 is ENHRY and CDR2 is SYGVKD in the germline V gene. Time point indicated: baseline pretreatment blood. Treatment described: 15 Gy SBRT to primary tumor, nephrectomy 4 weeks later. Radiation-treated patients gave blood at baseline, week 2 and week 4. The tumor was a clear cell renal cell carcinoma. With regard to this clone: Its antigen remains unidentified.

TCRdb keeps only in-frame clones here, not all; method: immunoSEQ multiplex PCR. Of approximately 110,000 clones in the sample, about four fifths were seen once. The chain employs TRBV10-3 and TRBJ2-3; tentative D call: TRBD1 (6 bases). The TCR originated in a woman aged 55-70 years with renal cell carcinoma. This specimen consisted of blood, obtained from a patient whose treatment included radiotherapy and nephrectomy. CDR3 bases: TGTGCCATCTCTTGGGGGACAATCGGCACAGATACGCAGTATTTT. It codes for CAISWGTIGTDTQYF.